This T cell receptor (beta chain) stems from a study of blood T cell repertoires in COVID-19. Study-wide context: COVID-19 samples from acute and convalescent phases originated in the United States, Italy and Spain. In each case, the material was cDNA or gDNA derived from T cells, B-cell-depleted T cells, or PBMCs.

Authors' methods: Amplifying reference gene primers gave estimates of nucleated cell counts. Profiled with immunoSEQ multiplex PCR; TCRdb holds only in-frame clones, not every one. V, J and clone size reflect that table, while D and trimming were determined from the DNA. The repertoire holds about 260,000 clones, with around 87% as singletons. V was shortened by 2 bases and J by 7 bases, with 11 bases between the two germline ends. Germline assignment: CDR1 GTSNPN and CDR2 SVGIG (reference sequence). This CDR3 has 13 residues. This clone has only a few counts. The source material was peripheral blood. The chain has TRBV30 and TRBJ1-4; D not certain. The clonotype comes from a young man with active or convalescent COVID-19. CDR3 sequence reads: CAWSLERAEKLFF. For the CDR3, the DNA is TGTGCCTGGAGTTTAGAGAGGGCTGAAAAACTGTTTTTT.